These 16 T cell receptor beta chains share one sample of origin, sequenced in a study of shared clonotypes between healthy human individuals. Produced via immunoSEQ multiplex PCR; TCRdb's table is partial and in-frame only. The table lists 1,500,000 or so clones, 98% to 99% of them singletons, with 0.36% in the top ten. What was sequenced was naive CD4+ T cells sorted from blood. Subset described: CD45RA+ positively selected. The receptor source for this set is a man between 25 and 39 years old in good health.

V and J are TRBV6-6 and TRBJ2-7; 8 positions agree with TRBD1. V gave up 2 bases and J gave up 5 bases; unmatched junction bases: 8. This CDR3 is built from 15 residues. Germline CDR1 MNHNY, CDR2 SVGAGI (reference sequence). This CDR3 is CASSYLDRGDHEQYF. CDR3 DNA sequence: TGTGCCAGCAGTTACCTTGACAGGGGAGATCACGAGCAGTACTTC.

The chain has TRBV9 and TRBJ2-7; 10 positions match TRBD2. Germline CDR1 reads SGDLS; CDR2 reads YYNGEE. CDR3 size: 16 residues. J gave up 1 base and V 1 base, and 5 bases lay outside the gene matches. CDR3 bases: TGTGCCAGCAGCGTATTCCCACTAGCGGGATCCTACGAGCAGTACTTC. Its translation is CASSVFPLAGSYEQYF. Full variable domain (rest looked up from reference TRBV9 and TRBJ2-7): DSGVTQTPKHLITATGQRVTLRCSPRSGDLSVYWYQQSLDQGLQFLIQYYNGEERAKGNILERFSAQQFPDLHSELNLSSLELGDSALYFCASSVFPLAGSYEQYFGPGTRLTVT.

V and J are TRBV27 and TRBJ2-7; D is possibly TRBD1 (6 bases). V was clipped by 4 bases and J by 6 bases, with 13 bases between them. Germline V CDR1 and CDR2: MNHEY, SMNVEV (reference sequence). CDR3 length: 13 amino acids. The CDR3 DNA reads as TGTGCCAGCAGTTCCCCGGGGACACTCGAGCAGTACTTC. Its protein is CASSSPGTLEQYF.

Only one count was recorded for this clone. Within the sample, other DNA sequences also encode this same CDR3. This chain connects TRBV28 to TRBJ1-2; a possible D gene is TRBD1 (5 bases). Per germline, CDR1 MDHEN and CDR2 SYDVKM. This CDR3 region has 13 residues. The V end lost 6 bases, the J end lost 2 bases, and 10 bases lay between the germline ends. This chain's CDR3 is CASSLTGNYGYTF. CDR3 sequence (DNA): TGTGCCAGCAGCCTCACAGGAAACTATGGCTACACCTTC.

V is TRBV7-9 and J is TRBJ2-7; D is possibly TRBD1 or TRBD2 (7 bases each). Per the germline V gene, CDR1 is SEHNR and CDR2 is FQNEAQ (reference sequence). Trimming took 0 bases from V and 5 from J, leaving 20 bases between them. The CDR3 has 17 amino acids. CDR3 DNA sequence: TGTGCCAGCAGCTTAGCGGGAGGGGGCCGGTTTTCTGACGAGCAGTACTTC. Translating gives CASSLAGGGRFSDEQYF.

This chain joins TRBV5-6 and TRBJ2-5; D possibly uses TRBD1 or TRBD2 (6 bases each). The germline gives CDR1 SGHDT, CDR2 YYEEEE. CDR3 length equals 15 residues. Trimming cost V 4 bases and J 1 base, with 14 bases left between them. CDR3 nucleotides: TGTGCCAGCAGCCCCTCCAGGGGAGGCCAAGAGACCCAGTACTTC. Translating it yields CASSPSRGGQETQYF.

The gene calls are TRBV7-9 and TRBJ2-6, with 9 bases identical to TRBD1. V was pared by 5 bases and J by 3 bases, with 11 bases of the junction left unmatched. CDR3 length equals 18 residues. CDR1 is SEHNR, CDR2 FQNEAQ, per germline (reference sequence). In nucleotides, the CDR3 is TGTGCCAGCAGCATAACCGGGACAGGGAATGGTGGGGCCAACGTCCTGACTTTC. This gives the protein CASSITGTGNGGANVLTF. The variable domain in full, with the rest retrieved from reference TRBV7-9 and TRBJ2-6, is DTGVSQNPRHKITKRGQNVTFRCDPISEHNRLYWYRQTLGQGPEFLTYFQNEAQLEKSRLLSDRFSAERPKGSFSTLEIQRTEQGDSAMYLCASSITGTGNGGANVLTFGAGSRLTVL.

The chain is built from TRBV18 and TRBJ2-1, with 7 bases identical to TRBD1. V was clipped by 2 bases and J by 8 bases; unmatched bases: 9. This CDR3 contains 15 residues. CDR1 is KGHSH and CDR2 is LQKENI in the germline V gene. The CDR3 sequence is CASSPYGNRGDEQFF. CDR3 nucleotides: TGTGCCAGCTCACCATACGGGAACAGGGGCGATGAGCAGTTCTTC.

This clone has just one count. This chain joins TRBV28 and TRBJ2-3; a weak D match, TRBD2 (7 bases). The CDR3 runs 20 residues. V dropped 3 bases and J dropped 0 bases, with 25 bases sitting between them. Germline V gene lookup returns CDR1 MDHEN and CDR2 SYDVKM. The CDR3 bases are TGTGCCAGCAGTTTTTATCGTGCGGGGGCCGGCCACTCTAGCACAGATACGCAGTATTTT. It yields the protein CASSFYRAGAGHSSTDTQYF.

This clone was picked up one time. This rearrangement joins TRBV6-1 to TRBJ2-3, with D maybe TRBD2 (5 bases). This CDR3 has 16 amino acids. V was clipped by 4 bases and J by 2 bases, with 16 bases between them. Germline V gene lookup returns CDR1 MNHNS and CDR2 SASEGT. CDR3 amino acids: CASSGISGGYTDTQYF. CDR3 nucleotides: TGTGCCAGCAGTGGAATATCTGGAGGTTACACAGATACGCAGTATTTT.

V and J are TRBV5-4 and TRBJ2-7; 7 nucleotides match TRBD1. Germline V gives CDR1 SGHNT, CDR2 YYREEE (reference sequence). With V trimmed by 5 bases and J by 4 bases, 9 bases remained unmatched. The CDR3 sequence is 14 residues long. The CDR3 coding sequence is TGTGCCAGCAGTTCCCACAGGGGCTCTTACGAGCAGTACTTC. As protein: CASSSHRGSYEQYF.

A word on this clone: This sample includes further DNA sequences coding for the same CDR3. Here the CDR3 DNA reads TGTGCCAGCTCACCTAGTGGGGCCAACGTCCTGACTTTC. Its translation: CASSPSGANVLTF. V usage is TRBV18 and J usage is TRBJ2-6; no clear D gene. The CDR3 loop spans 13 amino acids. The ends were cut back, 3 bases at V and 3 bases at J, with 3 bases in the middle. Germline V lookup: CDR1 KGHSH, CDR2 LQKENI.

This clone has just one count. The chain has TRBV14 and TRBJ2-2; TRBD1 agrees at 7 bases. V was clipped by 1 base and J by 1 base; unmatched bases: 6. Germline CDR1 and CDR2: SGHDN and FVKESK. The CDR3 runs 17 residues. CDR3 nucleotide sequence: TGTGCCAGCAGCCAAGTAGTTTGGACAGGGAACACCGGGGAGCTGTTTTTT. Translated: CASSQVVWTGNTGELFF.

The chain employs TRBV5-1 and TRBJ2-5, with D maybe TRBD1 (6 bases). This CDR3 has 14 amino acids. V was pared by 2 bases and J by 3 bases, with 11 bases between. The germline V gene has CDR1 SGHRS and CDR2 YFSETQ. The DNA for the CDR3 is TGCGCCAGCAGCTTTGGGGCAGGGGAAGAGACCCAGTACTTC. Amino acid sequence: CASSFGAGEETQYF.

The rearrangement links TRBV11-2 to TRBJ2-1; TRBD2 is a possible D gene (5 bases). There are 13 residues in the CDR3. The germline gives CDR1 SGHAT, CDR2 FQNNGV. V lost 3 bases and J lost 9, with 12 bases in between. The CDR3 loop is CASSFQPRGEQFF. In DNA, the CDR3 is TGTGCCAGCAGCTTCCAACCTCGGGGTGAGCAGTTCTTC. Full variable domain (remainder filled in from reference TRBV11-2 and TRBJ2-1): EAGVAQSPRYKIIEKRQSVAFWCNPISGHATLYWYQQILGQGPKLLIQFQNNGVVDDSQLPKDRFSAERLKGVDSTLKIQPAKLEDSAVYLCASSFQPRGEQFFGPGTRLTVL.

This sequence joins TRBV19 and TRBJ2-4; 8 positions match TRBD1. CDR3 length: 15 residues. Germline V gene sequence: CDR1 LNHDA, CDR2 SQIVND (reference sequence). V was pared by 4 bases and J by 8 bases, with 10 bases of the junction left unmatched. The DNA for the CDR3 is TGTGCCAGTAGTACCCCTGGCAGGGGGCGGTACATTCAGTACTTC. Its protein product is CASSTPGRGRYIQYF. Based on the CDR3 plus reference TRBV19 and TRBJ2-4, the full variable domain is DGGITQSPKYLFRKEGQNVTLSCEQNLNHDAMYWYRQDPGQGLRLIYYSQIVNDFQKGDIAEGYSVSREKKESFPLTVTSAQKNPTAFYLCASSTPGRGRYIQYFGAGTRLSVL.